A selection of T cell receptor beta chains follows, all from one sample in a study of response to subunit inactivated influenza vaccine. MiXCR, run by TCRdb on the RT-PCR reads, gives a single entry per CDR3 protein. The data show around 520,000 distinct CDR3 sequences, less than 30% seen once. The specimen comprised CD4+ T cells sorted from PBMCs, sampled less than 6 days after vaccination. These receptors were obtained from a man aged 50 to 59 who received an inactivated influenza vaccine. CDR3s include the opening cysteine and the closing phenylalanine or tryptophan. The D gene is left open where the match is weak. Where a row states a size, it is once, few, many or the class of an expanded clone; other rows omit it.

abundance	v_gene	j_gene	d_gene	CDR3nt	CDR3aa
few	TRBV12-3/TRBV12-4	TRBJ2-1	TRBD1	TGTGCCAGCAGTCCGGGACAGCACAATGAGCAGTTCTTC	CASSPGQHNEQFF
-	TRBV19	TRBJ2-5	-	TGTGCCAGTAACGGCCAGGGGAAAGAGACCCAGTACTTC	CASNGQGKETQYF
-	TRBV5-5	TRBJ1-5	TRBD1	TGTGCCAGCAGCTTCCGGGGACAGGGGGCGAATCAGCCCCAGCATTTT	CASSFRGQGANQPQHF
many	TRBV28	TRBJ2-3	TRBD2	TGTGCCAGCAGTGGGACTAGCGGGGGGCCATATCGGACAGATACGCAGTATTTT	CASSGTSGGPYRTDTQYF
-	TRBV24-1	TRBJ2-7	-	TGTGCCACCGATGCCCGGGATTCCATGCACTTC	CATDARDSMHF
few	TRBV21-1	TRBJ1-1	-	TGTGCCAGCAGCCTGGGACAGGAGAACACTGAAGCTTTCTTT	CASSLGQENTEAFF
-	TRBV5-1	TRBJ1-1	TRBD1	TGCGCCAGCAGCTTGACAGGGGAAACTGAAGCTTTCTTT	CASSLTGETEAFF
-	TRBV7-2	TRBJ1-1	-	TGTGCCATCGGGACTCTCGAAGCTTTCTTT	CAIGTLEAFF
-	TRBV7-9	TRBJ2-5	-	TGTGCCAGCAGCTCAAGTTTGACCCAGTACTTC	CASSSSLTQYF
few	TRBV29-1	TRBJ1-2	-	TGCAGCGTTGAAGTAGCTTATGGCTACACCTTC	CSVEVAYGYTF
-	TRBV4-2	TRBJ2-2	TRBD1	TGTGCCAGCAGCCAGGACGGACGCGGGACAGGGTACACCGGGGAGCTGTTTTTT	CASSQDGRGTGYTGELFF
few	TRBV5-6	TRBJ2-1	-	TGTGCCAGCAGTTTGGAACTTAGGTACAATGAGCAGTTCTTC	CASSLELRYNEQFF
-	TRBV7-9	TRBJ2-3	-	TGTGCCAGCAGCTTAGGAGGCTCTAGCCTCGGTACGCAGTATTTT	CASSLGGSSLGTQYF
-	TRBV12-3/TRBV12-4	TRBJ1-2	TRBD1	TGTGCCAGCAGTCCCACGACAGGGGGGTATGGCTACACCTTC	CASSPTTGGYGYTF
few	TRBV7-2	TRBJ1-5	-	TGTGCCAGCAGCAGTCCAGCAGTTAGCAATCAGCCCCAGCATTTT	CASSSPAVSNQPQHF
few	TRBV29-1	TRBJ2-2	-	TGCAGCGTTGAAGATCAGGGGGGGGCGAACACCGGGGAGCTGTTTTTT	CSVEDQGGANTGELFF
few	TRBV27	TRBJ1-5	TRBD1	TGTGCCAGCAGTTCAACAATAGACCGGGACAGGGGTAAGTCCCAGCATTTT	CASSSTIDRDRGKSQHF
-	TRBV7-2	TRBJ1-1	-	TGTGCCAGCAGCTTGAGGGAACCCCACACTGAAGCTTTCTTT	CASSLREPHTEAFF
-	TRBV18	TRBJ2-5	-	TGTGCCAGCTCACCACGAATAGGGGGAGAGACCCAGTACTTC	CASSPRIGGETQYF
many	TRBV10-3	TRBJ1-2	-	TGTGCCATCAATTTTGCGGGGGGCGTCGACTATGGCTACACCTTC	CAINFAGGVDYGYTF
few	TRBV15	TRBJ2-3	TRBD2	TGTGCCACCAGCAGAGATTCTGCGCTGACGGGATCGGGGGGGGATACGCAGTATTTT	CATSRDSALTGSGGDTQYF
many	TRBV28	TRBJ2-7	-	TGTGCCAGCAGTTTAACTACCTACAGAAGACCCTACAACGAGCAGTACTTC	CASSLTTYRRPYNEQYF
-	TRBV5-1	TRBJ1-6	TRBD1	TGCGCCAGCAGGCCAGGGGGTCATAATTCACCCCTCCACTTT	CASRPGGHNSPLHF
few	TRBV20-1	TRBJ2-7	-	TGCAGTGCTAGAGATAAGACAGTCTACGAGCAGTACTTC	CSARDKTVYEQYF
few	TRBV7-7	TRBJ2-1	-	TGTGCTAGCAGCTTAGGTTCGGGCAATGAGCAGTTCTTC	CASSLGSGNEQFF
few	TRBV9	TRBJ2-3	-	TGTGCCAGCAGCCCGACGACCGCAGGGATCCGCACAGATACGCAGTATTTT	CASSPTTAGIRTDTQYF
-	TRBV4-1	TRBJ2-2	-	TGCGCCAGCAGCCAATCTACCTACACCGGGGAGCTGTTTTTT	CASSQSTYTGELFF
many	TRBV27	TRBJ2-7	TRBD2	TGTGCCAGCCACCCCCAAGCGGGAGCGAGTGGCTCCTACGAGCAGTACTTC	CASHPQAGASGSYEQYF
-	TRBV11-2	TRBJ2-1	TRBD2	TGTGCCAGCAGCTTACAGCGGGATAGTGAGCAGTTCTTC	CASSLQRDSEQFF
-	TRBV20-1	TRBJ1-6	TRBD1	TGCAGTGCTAGAAAACAGGGGGATGATTCACCCCTCCACTTT	CSARKQGDDSPLHF
-	TRBV4-3	TRBJ2-7	TRBD2	TGCGCCAGCAGCCAGACCAGCGGGAGTAGGTACGAGCAGTACTTC	CASSQTSGSRYEQYF
-	TRBV12-3/TRBV12-4	TRBJ2-7	-	TGTGCCAGCAGTTTCCGGCACCTCTCCTACGAGCAGTACTTC	CASSFRHLSYEQYF
few	TRBV4-3	TRBJ1-5	-	TGCGCCAGCAGCCAAGACAGGGGTGGACAGCCCCAGCATTTT	CASSQDRGGQPQHF
few	TRBV4-3	TRBJ2-5	-	TGCGCCAGCAGCCGTCTTGGGCGCCAAGAGACCCAGTACTTC	CASSRLGRQETQYF
few	TRBV6-6	TRBJ1-2	-	TGTGCCAGCAGGCAAATCCTCTATGGCTACACCTTC	CASRQILYGYTF
-	TRBV7-8	TRBJ2-2	-	TGTGCCAGCAGCCATCAGCGGGCGATGACCGGGGAGCTGTTTTTT	CASSHQRAMTGELFF
-	TRBV20-1	TRBJ2-7	-	TGCAGTGCTAGCCTCCGAGGAGACGTCAATCCCTACGAGCAGTACTTC	CSASLRGDVNPYEQYF
-	TRBV11-2	TRBJ2-3	TRBD2	TGTGCCAGCAGCTCACAGCGGGGTAGCACAGATACGCAGTATTTT	CASSSQRGSTDTQYF
-	TRBV5-6	TRBJ2-3	-	TGTGCCAGCAGCGCGGGGTGGTCAGGGATGGGTTTTGAAGATACGCAGTATTTT	CASSAGWSGMGFEDTQYF
-	TRBV6-4	TRBJ2-1	-	TGTGCCAGCAGTGACTCGGGCAGGGGCTACAATGAGCAGTTCTTC	CASSDSGRGYNEQFF
-	TRBV12-3/TRBV12-4	TRBJ2-5	TRBD2	TGTGCCAGCAGTCCCCCGGGACTAGCGGGGGGAGAGACCCAGTACTTC	CASSPPGLAGGETQYF
few	TRBV12-3/TRBV12-4	TRBJ1-3	TRBD1	TGTGCCAGCAGACGGGACAGGTCCACTTCTGGAAACACCATATATTTT	CASRRDRSTSGNTIYF
once	TRBV7-2	TRBJ2-5	-	TGTGCCAGCAGCTATGGCTCGGGACAACAAGAGACCCAGTACTTC	CASSYGSGQQETQYF
-	TRBV12-3/TRBV12-4	TRBJ1-2	TRBD1	TGTGCCAGCAGTTCAGGGGGGTTCCGGGGAAGGACCTTC	CASSSGGFRGRTF
few	TRBV7-2	TRBJ1-6	-	TGTGCCAGCAGCTTAGTTACGAATTCACCCCTCCACTTT	CASSLVTNSPLHF
few	TRBV18	TRBJ2-1	TRBD2	TGTGCCAGCTCACCACCGACTAGCGGACGGAATGGCTACAATGAGCAGTTCTTC	CASSPPTSGRNGYNEQFF
-	TRBV7-2	TRBJ2-2	TRBD2	TGTGCCAGCACCGCTAGCGGGGGCACCGGGGAGCTGTTTTTT	CASTASGGTGELFF
few	TRBV10-3	TRBJ1-5	-	TGTGCCATCAGTGAGGGGGGCCGCAATCAGCCCCAGCATTTT	CAISEGGRNQPQHF
-	TRBV11-2	TRBJ2-3	-	TGTGCCAGCAGCCCTAGTTTGGCCGATACGCAGTATTTT	CASSPSLADTQYF
-	TRBV19	TRBJ2-1	TRBD1	TGTGCCAGTAGTACGGGGACAGGGTTCACCTACAATGAGCAGTTCTTC	CASSTGTGFTYNEQFF